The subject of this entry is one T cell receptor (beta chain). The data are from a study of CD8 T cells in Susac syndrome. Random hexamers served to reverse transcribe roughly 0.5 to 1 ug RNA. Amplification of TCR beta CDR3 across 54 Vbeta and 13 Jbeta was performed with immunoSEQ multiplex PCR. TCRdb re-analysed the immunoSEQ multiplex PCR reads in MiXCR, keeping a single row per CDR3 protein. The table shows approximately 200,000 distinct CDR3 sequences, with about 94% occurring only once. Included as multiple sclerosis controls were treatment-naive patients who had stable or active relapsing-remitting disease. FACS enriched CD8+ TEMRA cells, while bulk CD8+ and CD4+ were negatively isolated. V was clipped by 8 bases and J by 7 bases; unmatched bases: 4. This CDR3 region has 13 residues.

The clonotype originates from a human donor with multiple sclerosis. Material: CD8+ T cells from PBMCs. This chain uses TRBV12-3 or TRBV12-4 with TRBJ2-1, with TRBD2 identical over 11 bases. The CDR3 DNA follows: TGTGCCAGCGGGACTAGCGGAACGAATGAGCAGTTCTTC. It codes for CASGTSGTNEQFF.